This T cell receptor beta chain emerged from a study of blood T cells in healthy people across ages. Study-wide background: Template switching retrieved approximately one barcoded beta molecule for each two T cells. Study-level points and caveats: Leaving the PBMCs unsorted stopped any conclusive comparison of naive versus antigen-experienced cells.

The germline V and J ends were trimmed by 6 bases and 4 bases, with 10 bases remaining between them. The CDR3 runs to 13 residues. CDR1 is SGHTA and CDR2 is FQGNSA in the germline V gene. On this clonotype: The antigen is not known.

Through a sample-barcoded 5' primer and a J-beta primer mix, a second PCR was run for 7 to 11 cycles. A 12-random-nucleotide template-switch adaptor tagged each cDNA molecule. MiXCR was run by TCRdb on the 5' RACE reads, yielding one entry per CDR3 protein. In the table there are 1.5 million to 2 million distinct CDR3 sequences, roughly 30% of which are singletons. The receptor's source is a woman in her 30s in good health. This chain connects TRBV7-2 to TRBJ2-1, with D hard to call. The sample was blood. In nucleotides, the CDR3 is TGTGCCAGCAGGTTCTTTGGTTACAATGAGCAGTTCTTC. Translation gives CASRFFGYNEQFF.